The clone carrying this TCR beta chain is a singleton in its sample. Its antigen is unidentified. These data come from a study of cytomegalovirus exposure and HLA in healthy donors. Overall study findings and caveats: Investigators reported over 150 TCR beta chains as tied to cytomegalovirus. Sequences of the TCR beta chain were said to predict the HLA-A and HLA-B alleles of most subjects accurately. There were three CMV-associated chains whose specificity for CMV antigens was confirmed in vitro.

With 3 bases removed from V and 4 bases from J, the gap between germline ends came to 15 bases. This CDR3 has 15 amino acids. The germline V gene has CDR1 SSHAT and CDR2 FNYEAQ (reference sequence). With 60 Vbeta and 13 Jbeta primers, the PCR was carried out. The assay was immunoSEQ multiplex PCR, and TCRdb's table has in-frame clones only and misses some. The profile covers over 150,000 clones, with around 74% appearing a single time and roughly 2.8% taken by the ten largest. Sequenced sample: PBMCs. The chain has TRBV7-7 and TRBJ2-5; D not certain. This sequence originates from a man younger than 35 in good health and CMV-seronegative. In DNA, the CDR3 is TGTGCCAGCAGCTTTCAATCTGGAGCCGGAGAGACCCAGTACTTC. It encodes CASSFQSGAGETQYF.